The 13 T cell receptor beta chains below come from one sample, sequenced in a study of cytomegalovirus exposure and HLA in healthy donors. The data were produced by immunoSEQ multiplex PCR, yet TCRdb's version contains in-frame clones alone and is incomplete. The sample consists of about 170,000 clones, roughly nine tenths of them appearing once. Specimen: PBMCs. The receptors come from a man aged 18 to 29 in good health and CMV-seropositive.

The chain's CDR3 is CASSLTSVSSGANVLTF. For the CDR3, the DNA is TGTGCCAGCAGCTTAACTAGCGTAAGCTCTGGGGCCAACGTCCTGACTTTC. V is TRBV7-3 and J is TRBJ2-6; D possibly corresponds to TRBD2 (5 bases). The CDR3 length is 17 residues. CDR1 and CDR2 from the germline V gene are SGHTA and FQGTGA. V was clipped by 0 bases and J by 0 bases, with 9 bases between them.

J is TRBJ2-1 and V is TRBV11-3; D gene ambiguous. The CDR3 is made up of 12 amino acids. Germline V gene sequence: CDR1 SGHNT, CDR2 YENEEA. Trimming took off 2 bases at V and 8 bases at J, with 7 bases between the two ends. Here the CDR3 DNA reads TGTGCCAGCAGCTTATCCCGGGATGAGCAGTTCTTC. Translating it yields CASSLSRDEQFF. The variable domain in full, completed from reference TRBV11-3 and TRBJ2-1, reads EAGVVQSPRYKIIEKKQPVAFWCNPISGHNTLYWYLQNLGQGPELLIRYENEEAVDDSQLPKDRFSAERLKGVDSTLKIQPAELGDSAVYLCASSLSRDEQFFGPGTRLTVL.

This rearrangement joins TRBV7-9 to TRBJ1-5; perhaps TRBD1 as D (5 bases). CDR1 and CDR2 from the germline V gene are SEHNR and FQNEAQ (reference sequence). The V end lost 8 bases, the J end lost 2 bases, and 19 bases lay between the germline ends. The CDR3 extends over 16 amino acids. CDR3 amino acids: CASPIRGLLCNQPQHF. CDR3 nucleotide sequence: TGTGCCAGCCCCATTAGGGGTCTTTTATGCAATCAGCCCCAGCATTTT.

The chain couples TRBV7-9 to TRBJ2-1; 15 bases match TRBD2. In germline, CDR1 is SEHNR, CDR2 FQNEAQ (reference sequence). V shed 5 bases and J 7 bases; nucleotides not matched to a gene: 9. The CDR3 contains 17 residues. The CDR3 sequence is CASSRPRTSGRVNEQFF. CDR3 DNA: TGTGCCAGCAGCCGCCCTAGGACTAGCGGGAGGGTGAATGAGCAGTTCTTC.

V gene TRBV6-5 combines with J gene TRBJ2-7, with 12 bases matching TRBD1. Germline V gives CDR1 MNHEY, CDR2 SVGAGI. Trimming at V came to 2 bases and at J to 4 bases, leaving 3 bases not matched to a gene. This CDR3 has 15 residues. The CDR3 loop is CASSYGTGGLYEQYF. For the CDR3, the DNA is TGTGCCAGCAGTTACGGGACAGGGGGCTTATACGAGCAGTACTTC.

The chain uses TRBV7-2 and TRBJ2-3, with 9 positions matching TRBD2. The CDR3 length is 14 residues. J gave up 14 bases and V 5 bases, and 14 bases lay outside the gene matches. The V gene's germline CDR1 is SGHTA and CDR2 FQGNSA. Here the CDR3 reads CASSTHPLAGWGYF. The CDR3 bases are TGTGCCAGCAGCACTCACCCTCTAGCGGGGTGGGGGTATTTT.

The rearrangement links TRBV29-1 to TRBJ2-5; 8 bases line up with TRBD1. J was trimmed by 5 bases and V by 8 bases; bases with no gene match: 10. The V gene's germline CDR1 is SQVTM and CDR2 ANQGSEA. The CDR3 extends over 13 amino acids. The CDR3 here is CSTGQGAMETQYF. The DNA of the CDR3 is TGCAGCACGGGTCAGGGGGCGATGGAGACCCAGTACTTC.

CDR3 DNA: TGTGCCAGCAGCCACGGGACAGGGGGCACAGATACGCAGTATTTT. Protein product: CASSHGTGGTDTQYF. The chain carries TRBV11-2 and TRBJ2-3; 10 bases agree with TRBD1. Germline assignment: CDR1 SGHAT and CDR2 FQNNGV. The CDR3 extends over 15 amino acids. Trimming cost V 5 bases and J 1 base; bases outside gene matches: 3.

The CDR3 region is CASSLGQGATDTQYF. For the CDR3, the DNA is TGCGCCAGCAGCCTTGGACAGGGGGCAACAGATACGCAGTATTTT. The chain joins TRBV5-1 to TRBJ2-3; 11 positions match TRBD1. V gave up 4 bases and J gave up 3 bases; unmatched junction bases: 4. The V gene's germline CDR1 is SGHRS and CDR2 YFSETQ. This CDR3 is built from 15 residues.

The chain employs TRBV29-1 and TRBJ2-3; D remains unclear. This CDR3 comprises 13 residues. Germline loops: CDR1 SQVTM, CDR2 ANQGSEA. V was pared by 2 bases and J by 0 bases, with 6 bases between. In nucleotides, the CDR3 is TGCAGCGTTGAACGCGGTAGCACAGATACGCAGTATTTT. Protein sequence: CSVERGSTDTQYF.

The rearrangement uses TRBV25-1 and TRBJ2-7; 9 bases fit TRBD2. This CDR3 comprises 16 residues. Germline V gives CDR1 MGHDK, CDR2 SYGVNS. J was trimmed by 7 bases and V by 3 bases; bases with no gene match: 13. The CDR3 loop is CASSDTRLAEAKEQYF. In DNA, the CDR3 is TGTGCCAGCAGTGATACAAGACTAGCGGAAGCGAAGGAGCAGTACTTC.

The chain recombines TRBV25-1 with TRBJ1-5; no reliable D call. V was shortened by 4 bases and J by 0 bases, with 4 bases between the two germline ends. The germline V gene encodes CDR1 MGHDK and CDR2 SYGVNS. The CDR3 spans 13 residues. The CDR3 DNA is TGTGCCAGCAGTGGAGGTAGCAATCAGCCCCAGCATTTT. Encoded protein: CASSGGSNQPQHF.

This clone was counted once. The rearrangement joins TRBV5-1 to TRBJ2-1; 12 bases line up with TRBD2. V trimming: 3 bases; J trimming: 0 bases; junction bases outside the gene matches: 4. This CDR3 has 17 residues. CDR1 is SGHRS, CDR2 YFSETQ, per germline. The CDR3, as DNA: TGCGCCAGCAGCTGGGGACTAGCGGGCTCCTCCTACAATGAGCAGTTCTTC. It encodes CASSWGLAGSSYNEQFF.